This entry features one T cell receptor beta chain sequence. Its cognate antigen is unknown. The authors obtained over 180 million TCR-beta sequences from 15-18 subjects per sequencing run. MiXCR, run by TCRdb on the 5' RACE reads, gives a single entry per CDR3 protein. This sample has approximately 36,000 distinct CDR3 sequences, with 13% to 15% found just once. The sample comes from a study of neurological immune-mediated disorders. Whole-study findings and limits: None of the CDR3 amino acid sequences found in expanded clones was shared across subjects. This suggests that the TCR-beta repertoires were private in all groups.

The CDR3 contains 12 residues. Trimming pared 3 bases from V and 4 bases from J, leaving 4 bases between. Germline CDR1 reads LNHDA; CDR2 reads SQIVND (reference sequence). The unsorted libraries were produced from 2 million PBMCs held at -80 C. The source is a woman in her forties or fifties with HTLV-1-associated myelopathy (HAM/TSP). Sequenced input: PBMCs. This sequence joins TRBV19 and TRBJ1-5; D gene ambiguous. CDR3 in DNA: TGTGCCAGTAGTATTTATAATCAGCCCCAGCATTTT. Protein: CASSIYNQPQHF.